These 20 T cell receptor beta chains were all obtained from the same sample, sequenced in a study of T cells after yellow fever vaccination (dated by TCRdb to the late 2010s). Libraries were built with 5' RACE. Data came from an Illumina HiSeq 2500. TCRdb took the public reads, trimmed them with fastp at Q25, ran MiXCR for clone calling and kept in-frame beta chains. CDR3 protein sequences are deduplicated, and each keeps its most common genes and DNA. In this sample the table shows a few hundred thousand distinct CDR3 sequences, less than 9.5% of which occur a single time. The biggest ten clones account for 15% to 20% of the sample. In light of the paper, this sample's treatment or condition label describes: live attenuated yellow fever vaccine strain. The source was PBMCs, collected approximately 40 days after the first yellow fever vaccination. The receptors were sampled from a man aged 18 to 30 who received the YFV17D yellow fever vaccine.

This clonotype showed up many times. The V and J genes are TRBV11-2 and TRBJ2-1; D is perhaps TRBD2 (5 bases). The V end lost 6 bases, the J end lost 7 bases, and 13 bases lay between the germline ends. CDR1 and CDR2 (germline): SGHAT, FQNNGV. CDR3 length equals 13 residues. The CDR3 loop is CASSLGLQNEQFF. The DNA for the CDR3 is TGTGCCAGCAGTCTCGGACTTCAAAATGAGCAGTTCTTC.

This clonotype was detected ten times or more. The chain's CDR3 is CASSYSDIYTGELFF. CDR3 nucleotide sequence: TGTGCCAGCAGTTACTCAGACATTTACACCGGGGAGCTGTTTTTT. The V and J genes are TRBV6-5 and TRBJ2-2; the D is unclear. CDR3 size: 15 residues. Trimming pared 0 bases from V and 3 bases from J, leaving 8 bases between. Per germline, CDR1 MNHEY and CDR2 SVGAGI.

The chain combines TRBV6-2 or TRBV6-3 with TRBJ2-4, with D maybe TRBD2 (6 bases). Germline V lookup: CDR1 MNHEY, CDR2 SVGEGT. V was pared by 4 bases and J by 12 bases, with 19 bases between. The CDR3 has 14 residues. The CDR3 DNA reads as TGTGCCAGCAGTTCAATAGTATACCGGGACTCTCAGTACTTC. The encoded protein is CASSSIVYRDSQYF.

The table lists this clonotype with a few counts. The V and J genes are TRBV5-1 and TRBJ1-1; D gene unclear. Germline-derived CDR1 and CDR2 are SGHRS and YFSETQ. CDR3 length: 15 residues. The ends were cut back, 0 bases at V and 5 bases at J, with 14 bases in the middle. The DNA of the CDR3 is TGCGCCAGCAGCTTGGTTCTGGACGGGCAGACTGAAGCTTTCTTT. It encodes CASSLVLDGQTEAFF.

The rearrangement joins TRBV7-9 to TRBJ1-6; D is unresolved. In germline, CDR1 is SEHNR, CDR2 FQNEAQ (reference sequence). Trimming left V 2 bases short and J 9 bases short, with 8 bases between. This CDR3 spans 13 amino acids. The chain's CDR3 is CASSLSEGSPLHF. The CDR3 DNA is TGTGCCAGCAGCTTATCGGAGGGTTCACCCCTCCACTTT.

This clonotype was picked up many times. The V and J genes are TRBV7-8 and TRBJ2-7; 11 nucleotides line up with TRBD1. V was clipped by 4 bases and J by 4 bases; unmatched bases: 9. From germline, CDR1 is SGHVS and CDR2 FQNEAQ. The CDR3 extends over 16 amino acids. CDR3 loop: CASSSRPGQGGYEQYF. The CDR3 region has the DNA TGTGCCAGCAGCTCACGACCGGGACAGGGGGGTTACGAGCAGTACTTC.

The table lists this clonotype with many counts. This chain joins TRBV5-1 and TRBJ2-1; D perhaps matches TRBD2 (6 bases). V was trimmed by 0 bases and J by 8 bases, leaving 15 bases between them. Per the germline V gene, CDR1 is SGHRS and CDR2 is YFSETQ. The CDR3 sequence is 15 residues long. DNA for the CDR3: TGCGCCAGCAGCTTGGCCGGGGACTTACCGCATGAGCAGTTCTTC. Translated, it gives CASSLAGDLPHEQFF.

This clonotype showed up just a few times. The V call is TRBV2, the J call TRBJ1-1; perhaps TRBD1 as D (5 bases). The CDR3 has 13 residues. Germline V gene data show CDR1 as SNHLY and CDR2 as FYNNEI. V lost 6 bases, J lost 6 bases, and 14 bases lay in between. In DNA form, the CDR3 reads TGTGCCAGCAGGGCAGGGCCGAGGGCTGAAGCTTTCTTT. As protein: CASRAGPRAEAFF.

The CDR3 protein is CASTGDSYNSPLHF. CDR3 in DNA: TGTGCCAGCACAGGGGACTCCTATAATTCACCCCTCCACTTT. This sequence joins TRBV2 and TRBJ1-6; D possibly corresponds to TRBD1 (6 bases). The ends were cut back, 7 bases at V and 0 bases at J, with 7 bases in the middle. Germline CDR1 and CDR2: SNHLY and FYNNEI. There are 14 residues in the CDR3.

This clonotype was counted only a few times. The rearrangement links TRBV7-2 to TRBJ2-3; 9 bases map to TRBD2. The V segment lost 5 bases and the J segment 5 bases; nucleotides outside the gene matches: 11. The CDR3 sequence is 16 residues long. Germline CDR1 and CDR2: SGHTA and FQGNSA. The CDR3 DNA is TGTGCCAGCAGCCAATCCCAGCGGGGGGCAGGAGATACGCAGTATTTT. This translates into CASSQSQRGAGDTQYF.

This clonotype was observed at least ten times. The V call is TRBV6-5, the J call TRBJ2-3, with D maybe TRBD1 (5 bases). Germline V CDR1 and CDR2: MNHEY, SVGAGI. V lost 0 bases and J lost 0, with 7 bases in between. The length of the CDR3 is 15 residues. CDR3 nucleotides: TGTGCCAGCAGTTACTCGTCAGGGAGCACAGATACGCAGTATTTT. Translated, it gives CASSYSSGSTDTQYF.

This chain uses TRBV6-5 with TRBJ2-2, with D possibly matching TRBD2 (7 bases). The CDR3 is 15 amino acids. Germline V gives CDR1 MNHEY, CDR2 SVGAGI. With 0 bases removed from V and 9 bases from J, the gap between germline ends came to 14 bases. The CDR3 protein is CASSYSGGLNRELFF. For the CDR3, the DNA is TGTGCCAGCAGTTACTCCGGGGGGCTAAATAGGGAGCTGTTTTTT.

This clonotype has only a few counts. At one of its ends the junction is not consistent with the germline gene, which may arise from a read error. The chain couples TRBV12-3 or TRBV12-4 to TRBJ2-7; 7 positions match TRBD2. The CDR3 has 12 amino acids. The CDR3 here is CASSFSAGEPYF. The CDR3 region has the DNA TGTGCCAGCAGTTTTTCGGCGGGAGAGCCGTACTTC.

This clonotype has just a few counts. The V gene is TRBV19, the J gene TRBJ1-1; TRBD1 is a possible D gene (5 bases). The V and J ends lost 7 bases and 1 base respectively, with 13 bases between them. CDR3 length equals 14 residues. Germline V gene sequence: CDR1 LNHDA, CDR2 SQIVND (reference sequence). DNA of the CDR3: TGTGCCAGTAATGACGACAGCCCGAACACTGAAGCTTTCTTT. Its translation: CASNDDSPNTEAFF.

The chain uses TRBV20-1 and TRBJ1-1; the D gene is possibly TRBD1 (6 bases). The germline V gene encodes CDR1 DFQATT and CDR2 SNEGSKA (reference sequence). Trimming left V 6 bases short and J 0 bases short, with 17 bases between. The CDR3 spans 15 residues. The CDR3 region has the DNA TGCAGTGCAAGGGGGTGGGAGGGGATGAACACTGAAGCTTTCTTT. It translates to CSARGWEGMNTEAFF.

CDR3 protein: CASSRPGTMDNEQFF. The CDR3 nucleotides read TGCGCCAGCAGCAGACCCGGGACTATGGACAATGAGCAGTTCTTC. V gene TRBV5-1 combines with J gene TRBJ2-1, with 7 bases that match TRBD2. The ends lost 4 bases at V and 5 bases at J; junction bases unmatched: 9. CDR3 length: 15 amino acids. In germline, CDR1 is SGHRS, CDR2 YFSETQ.

The chain uses TRBV19 and TRBJ1-5; D ambiguous. The V gene's germline CDR1 is LNHDA and CDR2 SQIVND (reference sequence). The V end was cut by 3 bases, the J end by 3 bases, with 6 bases between. The CDR3 sequence is 13 residues long. The CDR3 coding sequence is TGTGCCAGTAGTATGGGGTTCAATCAGCCCCAGCATTTT. Its protein is CASSMGFNQPQHF.

This chain connects TRBV3-1 to TRBJ2-5; 10 bases match TRBD2. The CDR3 extends over 14 amino acids. Germline CDR1 and CDR2: LGHDT and YNNKEL (reference sequence). J gave up 6 bases and V 4 bases, and 5 bases lay outside the gene matches. This chain's CDR3 is CASSLPSGGQTQYF. As DNA, the CDR3 is TGTGCCAGCAGCCTACCTAGCGGGGGACAGACCCAGTACTTC.

This clonotype was detected only a few times. The CDR3 reads CASSPGLVMNLYF. The CDR3 region has the DNA TGCGCCAGCAGCCCTGGACTAGTAATGAACCTGTACTTC. This chain uses TRBV5-1 with TRBJ2-4; 7 nucleotides match TRBD2. This CDR3 is built from 13 residues. Germline V lookup: CDR1 SGHRS, CDR2 YFSETQ. The ends lost 4 bases at V and 15 bases at J; junction bases unmatched: 13.

The sample holds many counts of this clonotype. The V gene is TRBV5-1, the J gene TRBJ2-3; perhaps TRBD1 as D (6 bases). CDR1 is SGHRS and CDR2 is YFSETQ in the germline V gene. This CDR3 has 14 amino acids. The V and J ends lost 4 bases and 8 bases respectively, with 17 bases between them. In DNA, the CDR3 is TGCGCCAGCAGCATTGGACAGAGGACGGGTACGCAGTATTTT. Encoded protein: CASSIGQRTGTQYF.